A selection of T cell receptor beta chains follows, all from one sample in a study of T cell repertoires in cytomegalovirus infection. MiXCR was run by TCRdb on the reads, yielding one entry per CDR3 protein. The table shows more than 300,000 distinct CDR3 sequences, with roughly 34% occurring only once. Which antigens these TCRs recognize remains unknown. The source was cultured PBMCs, collected from culture after CMV antigen stimulation. The receptors derive from a human donor in good health (CMV status not recorded). Some clones in this sample may be carry-over from other donors' samples. The CDR3 runs from the conserved cysteine through the conserved F or W. A D gene is named only where the DNA matches it firmly. Some rows mark clone size as missing; the rest say once, few, many or name a class of expanded clone.

clone size	V gene	D gene	J gene	CDR3 length	CDR3 DNA	CDR3 protein
-	TRBV24-1	-	TRBJ2-2	14	TGTGCCACCCGTTCCCAGGGAATCACCGGGGAGCTGTTTTTT	CATRSQGITGELFF
-	TRBV12-3/TRBV12-4	-	TRBJ1-5	16	TGTGCCAGCAGTTTGGCACGGCTTTATAGCAATCAGCCCCAGCATTTT	CASSLARLYSNQPQHF
-	TRBV11-2	-	TRBJ2-5	14	TGTGCCAGCAGCCCCGAAACGGTACAAGAGACCCAGTACTTC	CASSPETVQETQYF
few	TRBV28	-	TRBJ1-2	15	TGTGCCAGCAGGATGATCGGACTCTCGCTCGCTGGCTACACCTTC	CASRMIGLSLAGYTF
few	TRBV24-1	-	TRBJ1-5	13	TGTGCCACCAGTCACGACCCTTATCAGCCCCAGCATTTT	CATSHDPYQPQHF
few	TRBV12-3/TRBV12-4	-	TRBJ1-2	15	TGTGCCAGCAGTCGAAACAGGGACGCAGAGTATGGCTACACCTTC	CASSRNRDAEYGYTF
few	TRBV7-9	TRBD2	TRBJ2-3	16	TGTGCCAGCAGCTCGACTAGCGGGAGCTTTACAGATACGCAGTATTTT	CASSSTSGSFTDTQYF
many	TRBV7-2	-	TRBJ1-2	15	TGTGCCAGCAGCTTAGGTCTCATTTCCAACTATGGCTACACCTTC	CASSLGLISNYGYTF
once	TRBV4-3	-	TRBJ2-5	16	TGCGCCAGCAGCCAAGCGGCAGGTTGGGGGCAAGAGACCCAGTACTTC	CASSQAAGWGQETQYF
-	TRBV6-2/TRBV6-3	-	TRBJ1-3	15	TGTGCCAGCAGTTACGACGGATACTCTGGAAACACCATATATTTT	CASSYDGYSGNTIYF
many	TRBV7-8	-	TRBJ2-1	15	TGTGCCAGCAGCTTAGCGCCGACCCGCTACAATGAGCAGTTCTTC	CASSLAPTRYNEQFF
-	TRBV5-1	-	TRBJ2-2	15	TGCGCCAGCGCCGGTAGTGCAGGGCCATCCGGGGAGCTGTTTTTT	CASAGSAGPSGELFF
few	TRBV25-1	-	TRBJ2-3	16	TGTGCCAGCAGCCCAGGGGGGGGACTGAGCACAGATACGCAGTATTTT	CASSPGGGLSTDTQYF
-	TRBV28	-	TRBJ1-5	15	TGTGCCAGCGGGGGACGGACAACGGGCAATCAGCCCCAGCATTTT	CASGGRTTGNQPQHF
-	TRBV10-3	TRBD1	TRBJ1-2	14	TGTGCCATCAGTGGGGGACAGGGGGAATATGGCTACACCTTC	CAISGGQGEYGYTF
-	TRBV7-6	TRBD1	TRBJ1-1	19	TGTGCCAGCAGCCCCCCTAGGGGGACAGGGGCGGGTTTGGACACTGAAGCTTTCTTT	CASSPPRGTGAGLDTEAFF
few	TRBV6-5	-	TRBJ1-6	15	TGTGCCAGCAGTTATCGAAGACAGGCGAATTCACCCCTCCACTTT	CASSYRRQANSPLHF
-	TRBV28	-	TRBJ2-5	13	TGTGCCAGCAGCCCAGGGGTGGTAGAGACCCAGTACTTC	CASSPGVVETQYF
-	TRBV7-2	-	TRBJ2-7	14	TGTGCCAGCAGCTTAGCAAGGTTATCCTACGAGCAGTACTTC	CASSLARLSYEQYF
-	TRBV4-1	TRBD1	TRBJ1-5	15	TGCGCCAGCAGCTCGAGGACAGGTAGCAATCAGCCCCAGCATTTT	CASSSRTGSNQPQHF
-	TRBV19	-	TRBJ1-3	15	TGTGCCAGTACCTACAGGAGCTATTCTGGAAACACCATATATTTT	CASTYRSYSGNTIYF
-	TRBV7-9	TRBD1	TRBJ1-4	15	TGTGCCAGCAGCTTAGTCGGGACAGGGGCTGAAAAACTGTTTTTT	CASSLVGTGAEKLFF
many	TRBV7-4	-	TRBJ2-5	16	TGTGCCAGCAGCGCAAAGGGCCAGGGAGGTCAAGAGACCCAGTACTTC	CASSAKGQGGQETQYF
-	TRBV29-1	TRBD1	TRBJ2-7	13	TGCAGCGTTCCCGGGACAGGGGGAGACGAGCAGTACTTC	CSVPGTGGDEQYF
many	TRBV7-2	TRBD2	TRBJ2-3	18	TGTGCCAGCAGCCTAGGGACTAGCGGGAGATCGGGTGGAGGTACGCAGTATTTT	CASSLGTSGRSGGGTQYF
-	TRBV10-3	-	TRBJ1-3	18	TGTGCCATCAGTGATAGCATCCTGGCATACCACTCTGGAAACACCATATATTTT	CAISDSILAYHSGNTIYF
-	TRBV11-3	-	TRBJ2-2	13	TGTGCCAGCAGCTTAGGAGCGCAAGGGGAGCTGTTTTTT	CASSLGAQGELFF
once	TRBV27	TRBD1	TRBJ1-2	14	TGTGCCAGCAGTCCTCGATCTTCAGGGGGTGGCTACACCTTC	CASSPRSSGGGYTF
-	TRBV6-1	-	TRBJ1-5	15	TGTGCCAGCAGCCAAACGGGGATGAGCAATCAGCCCCAGCATTTT	CASSQTGMSNQPQHF
few	TRBV7-9	-	TRBJ1-1	14	TGTGCCAGCAGCTTAGGGGGGGGGTTGACTGAAGCTTTCTTT	CASSLGGGLTEAFF
-	TRBV7-2	-	TRBJ1-3	13	TGTGCCAGCAGCTTAAGCAGGGGAAACACCATATATTTT	CASSLSRGNTIYF
few	TRBV7-2	TRBD2	TRBJ2-1	14	TGTGCCGTACCGGGACTAGCGGGAGATCATGAGCAGTTCTTC	CAVPGLAGDHEQFF
few	TRBV12-5	TRBD2	TRBJ2-1	14	TGTGCTAGTGTCAACGAGCGGGAGGTCGGTGAGCAGTTCTTC	CASVNEREVGEQFF
-	TRBV24-1	-	TRBJ2-1	20	TGTGCCACCAGTGAAAGACAGGGGGAGACGGGACTAGCGAACTACAATGAGCAGTTCTTC	CATSERQGETGLANYNEQFF
-	TRBV7-3	-	TRBJ2-1	12	TGTGCCAGCAGAGAGCAGCCGAATGAGCAGTTCTTC	CASREQPNEQFF
-	TRBV7-9	TRBD2	TRBJ2-4	19	TGTGCCAGCAGCCCACGGGGGACTAGCGGGAGGGCCTTCGGGAACATTCAGTACTTC	CASSPRGTSGRAFGNIQYF
few	TRBV7-2	TRBD1	TRBJ2-1	17	TGTGCCAGCAGCTTAGCAATGGGACAGGGCTCCTACAATGAGCAGTTCTTC	CASSLAMGQGSYNEQFF
-	TRBV10-3	TRBD2	TRBJ2-1	15	TGTGCCATCAGCGGGGGAGCGGGGGACACGGCTGAGCAGTTCTTC	CAISGGAGDTAEQFF
-	TRBV5-1	-	TRBJ1-1	13	TGCGCCAGCACCGGACAGCTGAACACTGAAGCTTTCTTT	CASTGQLNTEAFF
-	TRBV19	TRBD2	TRBJ2-2	16	TGTGCCAGTAGTATAGTACGGGGGGTCTCCGGCGGGGAGCTGTTTTTT	CASSIVRGVSGGELFF
few	TRBV15	-	TRBJ1-4	13	TGTGCCACCAGCCAGGCGGGGGATGAAAAACTGTTTTTT	CATSQAGDEKLFF
-	TRBV6-1	-	TRBJ1-1	14	TGTGCCAGCAGTGAGTACGGGGTAGGGACTGAAGCTTTCTTT	CASSEYGVGTEAFF
-	TRBV27	-	TRBJ2-7	15	TGTGCCAGCAGTTTAACAGCCTTAAGCTCCTACGAGCAGTACTTC	CASSLTALSSYEQYF
-	TRBV29-1	-	TRBJ2-1	11	TGCAGCGTCCCCATAGGCAATGAGCAGTTCTTC	CSVPIGNEQFF
few	TRBV18	-	TRBJ2-2	16	TGTGCCAGCTCACCACCGTCGACAGTGAACACCGGGGAGCTGTTTTTT	CASSPPSTVNTGELFF
-	TRBV6-1	-	TRBJ1-3	15	TGTGCCAGCAGACCGCCACCCGATGGGGGAAACACCATGTATTTT	CASRPPPDGGNTMYF
-	TRBV7-6	-	TRBJ2-1	14	TGTGCCAGTGCCTCCGGGACAAGGGTCGGTGAGCAGTTCTTC	CASASGTRVGEQFF
-	TRBV6-5	-	TRBJ2-3	15	TGTGCCAGCAGTTACCTGTCCGGGATGACAGATACGCAGTATTTT	CASSYLSGMTDTQYF
few	TRBV10-3	TRBD2	TRBJ2-1	15	TGTGCCATCAGTGGGGCTAGCGGGCCTTACAATGAGCAGTTCTTC	CAISGASGPYNEQFF
few	TRBV12-3/TRBV12-4	-	TRBJ1-3	14	TGTGCCAGCATCCTCAGGGGATCTGGAAACACCATATATTTT	CASILRGSGNTIYF
few	TRBV12-3/TRBV12-4	-	TRBJ2-2	13	TGTGCCAGCAGCCCAGGGCCCGGAGGGGAGCTGTTTTTT	CASSPGPGGELFF
few	TRBV6-2/TRBV6-3	-	TRBJ1-5	14	TGTGCCAGCAGCCAGCCAGGGGAAACTCAGCCCCAGCATTTT	CASSQPGETQPQHF
many	TRBV7-2	-	TRBJ2-5	14	TGTGCCAGCAGCCCTCGCCCAGGGGTCGAGACCCAGTACTTC	CASSPRPGVETQYF
few	TRBV4-1	TRBD2	TRBJ2-7	16	TGCGCCAGCAGCCAAGAGGGAGGGCTAGTTGATAACGAGCAGTACTTC	CASSQEGGLVDNEQYF
-	TRBV7-2	-	TRBJ2-4	17	TGTGCCAGCAGCCCCCCCACTTGGGGGAGAGCCAAAAACATTCAGTACTTC	CASSPPTWGRAKNIQYF